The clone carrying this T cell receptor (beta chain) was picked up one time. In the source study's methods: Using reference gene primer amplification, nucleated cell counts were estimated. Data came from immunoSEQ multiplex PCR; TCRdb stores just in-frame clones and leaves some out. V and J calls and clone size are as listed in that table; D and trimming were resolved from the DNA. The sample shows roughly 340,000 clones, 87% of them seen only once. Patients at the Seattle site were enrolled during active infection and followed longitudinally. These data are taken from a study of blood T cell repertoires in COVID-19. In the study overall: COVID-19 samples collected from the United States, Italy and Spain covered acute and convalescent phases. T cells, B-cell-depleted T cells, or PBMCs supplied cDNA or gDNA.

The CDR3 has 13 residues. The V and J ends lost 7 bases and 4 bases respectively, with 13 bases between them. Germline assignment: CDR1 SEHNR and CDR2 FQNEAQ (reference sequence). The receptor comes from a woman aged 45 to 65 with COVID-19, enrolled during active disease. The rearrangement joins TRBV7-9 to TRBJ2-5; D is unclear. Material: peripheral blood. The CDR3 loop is CASTIETAETQYF. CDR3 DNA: TGTGCCAGCACCATAGAGACTGCAGAGACCCAGTACTTC. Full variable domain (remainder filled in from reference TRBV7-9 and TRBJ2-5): DTGVSQNPRHKITKRGQNVTFRCDPISEHNRLYWYRQTLGQGPEFLTYFQNEAQLEKSRLLSDRFSAERPKGSFSTLEIQRTEQGDSAMYLCASTIETAETQYFGPGTRLLVL.